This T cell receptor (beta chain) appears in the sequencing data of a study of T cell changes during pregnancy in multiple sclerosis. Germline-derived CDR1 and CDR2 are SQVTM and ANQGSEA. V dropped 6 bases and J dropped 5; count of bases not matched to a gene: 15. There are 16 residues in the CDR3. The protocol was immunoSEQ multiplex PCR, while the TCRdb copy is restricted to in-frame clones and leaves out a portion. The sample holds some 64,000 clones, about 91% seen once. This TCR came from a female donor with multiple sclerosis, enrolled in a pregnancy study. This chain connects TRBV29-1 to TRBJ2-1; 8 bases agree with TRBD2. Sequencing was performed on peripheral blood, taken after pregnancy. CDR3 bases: TGCAGCGTCCTTGGTCTAGCGGGCTTGGCCGACAATGAGCAGTTCTTC. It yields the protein CSVLGLAGLADNEQFF.